One and the same sample provided the 2 T cell receptor beta chains below, sequenced in a study of blood T cell repertoires in COVID-19. The table came from immunoSEQ multiplex PCR; TCRdb's copy has only in-frame clones and leaves some out. Of 350,000 to 450,000 clones detected, 85% appear once; the ten largest clones hold roughly 3.6%. Sequencing was done on a sample of peripheral blood. The source is a young woman with acute or convalescent COVID-19.

As for this clone: The junction does not match germline at one end; this may be a read error. The sample has other DNA sequences that encode this CDR3 too. This chain connects TRBV18 to TRBJ1-2, with D tentatively TRBD1 (5 bases). Germline CDR1 is KGHSH and CDR2 is LQKENI. This CDR3 region has 16 residues. CDR3 sequence reads: CASSPTPDTLTNGYTF. The DNA of the CDR3 is TGTGCCAGTTCACCGACCCCGGACACCTTAACAAATGGCTACACCTTC.

This sequence joins TRBV30 and TRBJ1-5; no firm D call. The CDR3 covers 14 residues. The germline gives CDR1 GTSNPN, CDR2 SVGIG (reference sequence). V gave up 2 bases and J gave up 2 bases, with 10 bases separating them. The CDR3 DNA sequence: TGTGCCTGGAGTTCGGCAGCGGGCAATCAGCCCCAGCATTTT. Protein sequence: CAWSSAAGNQPQHF.